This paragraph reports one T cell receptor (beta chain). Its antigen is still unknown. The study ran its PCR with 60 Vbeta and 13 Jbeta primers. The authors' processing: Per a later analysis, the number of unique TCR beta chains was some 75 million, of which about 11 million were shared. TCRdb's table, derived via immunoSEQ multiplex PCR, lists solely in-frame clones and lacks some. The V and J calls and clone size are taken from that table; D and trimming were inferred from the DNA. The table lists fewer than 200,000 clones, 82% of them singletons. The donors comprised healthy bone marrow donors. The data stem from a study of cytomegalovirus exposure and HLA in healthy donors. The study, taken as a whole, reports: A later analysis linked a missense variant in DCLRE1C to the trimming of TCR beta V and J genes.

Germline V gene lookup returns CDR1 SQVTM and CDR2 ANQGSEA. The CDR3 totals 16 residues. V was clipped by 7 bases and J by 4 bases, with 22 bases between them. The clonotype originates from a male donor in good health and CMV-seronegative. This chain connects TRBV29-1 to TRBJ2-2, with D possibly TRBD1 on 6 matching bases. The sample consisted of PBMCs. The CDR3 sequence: CSALGQGLGGTGELFF. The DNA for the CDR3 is TGCAGCGCCCTGGGCCAGGGGTTGGGTGGCACCGGGGAGCTGTTTTTT.